The 20 T cell receptor delta chains given below trace back to one sample, sequenced in a study of γδ T cells in repeated Plasmodium falciparum infection. Gammadelta T cells were flow-sorted from PBMC into Vgamma9/Vdelta2+ and Vdelta2-negative populations for bulk analysis. TCRdb reapplied CATT to the multiplex PCR reads. The sample yields 90,000 to 95,000 delta-chain clones, over 0.9% seen once. What was sequenced was gamma-delta T cells from blood. Receptor source: a pool of human donors (malaria-infected and uninfected, not separated).

Details on this clone: TCRdb has a much larger clone's protein, which differs at residue 3 from the translation of this DNA, likely because of a read error; what is shown is the protein translated from the DNA. The CDR3 loop is CAPGELRPIWGYTDKLIF. The CDR3 DNA reads TGTGCTCCTGGGGAACTTCGCCCAATCTGGGGGTACACCGATAAACTCATCTTT. The V and J genes are TRDV1 and TRDJ1, with 7 bases identical to TRDD3. The J gene is not listed in TCRdb, so it was assigned here from a DNA match to germline. CDR1 is TSWWSYY and CDR2 is QGS in the germline V gene. The CDR3 loop spans 18 amino acids.

This clone has a handful of counts. This DNA's translation and the protein TCRdb lists, from a much larger clone, do not match at residue 9, likely due to a read error; the protein shown is translated from the DNA. The V and J genes are TRAV36/DV7 and TRDJ1, with 11 bases fitting TRDD3. The J gene, left out of TCRdb, was set here by checking the DNA against germline. Trimming took 4 bases from V and 9 from J; bases not matched to a gene: 5. This CDR3 contains 12 residues. Germline CDR1 reads VTNFRS; CDR2 reads LTSSGIE (reference sequence). The CDR3 loop reads CAVLYWGIELIF. CDR3 nucleotides: TGTGCTGTGCTGTACTGGGGGATAGAACTCATCTTT.

Turning to this clone: Translating this DNA gives a protein that differs at residue 21 from the TCRdb one, which belongs to a much larger clone; a read error is likely, and the protein shown is this translation. The V call is TRDV1, the J call TRDJ1, with a possible D match to TRDD2 (7 bases). The J gene, not given by TCRdb, was assigned here from a germline match of the nucleotide sequence. CDR1 TSWWSYY and CDR2 QGS come from the germline V gene. The CDR3 has 24 amino acids. CDR3 nucleotide sequence: TGTGCTCTTGGGGAACTCGGTTTCTTACTTCCTAGACGATTCCTGGGGCGAAACACCGATGAACTCATCTTT. Its translation: CALGELGFLLPRRFLGRNTDELIF.

This clone has just a few counts. A single base is all that separates this from a far larger clone, so a read error is likely. Other DNA sequences of this sample code for an identical CDR3. This chain joins TRDV2 and TRDJ1, with 9 positions matching TRDD3. The J gene, absent from TCRdb, was called here by matching the DNA to germline. With V trimmed by 0 bases and J by 5 bases, 9 bases remained unmatched. Germline values: CDR1 GEAIGNYY, CDR2 EKD. This CDR3 spans 16 amino acids. The CDR3 nucleotides read TGTGCCTGTGACACCGTTTCGTTGGGGGATAAAGATAAACTCATCTTT. Amino acids: CACDTVSLGDKDKLIF.

The sample holds a few counts of this clone. The TCRdb protein, from a much larger clone, departs from this DNA's translation at residue 12, likely by read error; the protein shown derives from the DNA. The chain is built from TRDV1 and TRDJ1; 7 positions agree with TRDD3. The V gene end was trimmed by 0 bases and the J gene end by 0 bases; junction bases not matched to a gene: 25. Germline values: CDR1 TSWWSYY, CDR2 QGS. This CDR3 contains 23 residues. CDR3 sequence reads: CALGELINCPYRSGDMDTDKLIF. CDR3 DNA sequence: TGTGCTCTTGGGGAACTAATAAATTGCCCTTACAGATCTGGGGATATGGACACCGATAAACTCATCTTT.

This clone was found a few times. TCRdb lists the protein of a much larger clone for this DNA, which differs at residue 11, so this is likely a read error; the protein given here is translated from the DNA itself. V is TRDV1 and J is TRDJ1; D may be TRDD2 (5 bases). As TCRdb names no J gene, one was assigned here on the basis of a DNA match to germline. The V and J ends lost 3 bases and 2 bases respectively, with 22 bases between them. The CDR3 is made up of 18 amino acids. Germline V lookup: CDR1 TSWWSYY, CDR2 QGS. The CDR3 loop is CALGDFPPFPCRTDKLIF. CDR3 DNA: TGTGCTCTTGGGGACTTTCCACCGTTTCCTTGTCGAACCGATAAACTCATCTTT.

The sample holds a few counts of this clone. A much larger clone differs from this one at a single base, so this may be a read error. The same CDR3 can be traced to other DNA sequences in this sample. V gene TRDV2 combines with J gene TRDJ1; TRDD3 matches at 13 bases. TCRdb records no J gene; here it was assigned by comparing the DNA to germline. CDR1 and CDR2 (germline): GEAIGNYY, EKD. The junction had 9 bases not matched to a gene; V was cut back by 3 bases and J by 0 bases. There are 18 residues in the CDR3. CDR3 in amino acids: CACDPVLGDTRYTDKLIF. CDR3 nucleotide sequence: TGTGCCTGTGACCCCGTACTGGGGGATACGCGTTACACCGATAAACTCATCTTT.

This clone was seen at least ten times. V usage is TRDV1 and J usage is TRDJ1; perhaps TRDD3 as D (7 bases). The CDR3 is 18 amino acids. Germline lookup yields CDR1 TSWWSYY and CDR2 QGS. V was pared by 5 bases and J by 6 bases, with 28 bases between. CDR3 coding DNA: TGTGCTCTTGGGAGGGGCGTCCTACCGCACTGGGGTGATAATAAACTCATCTTT. Translated: CALGRGVLPHWGDNKLIF.

In this sample, this clone turned up many times. This likely reflects a read error, since a far larger clone is one base away. V usage is TRDV3 and J usage is TRDJ1; D may be TRDD2 or TRDD3 (8 bases each). The length of the CDR3 is 26 residues. Trimming stripped 2 bases from V and 0 bases from J, with 49 bases between. Germline lookup yields CDR1 TVYSNPD and CDR2 GDNSRS (reference sequence). The CDR3 is CAFGGKPAFLAGGSYSDPPYTDKLIF. The CDR3 nucleotides read TGTGCCTTTGGGGGGAAACCCGCCTTCCTAGCTGGGGGAAGTTATTCAGACCCTCCGTACACCGATAAACTCATCTTT. Filled out from reference TRDV3 and TRDJ1, the complete variable domain reads CDKVTQSSPDQTVASGSEVVLLCTYDTVYSNPDLFWYRIRPDYSFQFVFYGDNSRSEGADFTQGRFSVKHILTQKAFHLVISPVRTEDSATYYCAFGGKPAFLAGGSYSDPPYTDKLIFGKGTRVTVEP.

A remark on this clone: TCRdb assigns this DNA the protein of a much larger clone, which departs from its translation at residue 5; this likely reflects a read error, and the protein shown comes from translating the DNA. The V gene is TRDV2, the J gene TRDJ1, with 7 nucleotides matching TRDD3. As TCRdb names no J gene, one was assigned here on the basis of a DNA match to germline. The trim removed 2 bases at V and 0 bases at J, leaving 11 bases unmatched. Germline assignment: CDR1 GEAIGNYY and CDR2 EKD. This CDR3 region has 17 residues. The CDR3 loop is CACDKLGSPGYTDKLIF. For the CDR3, the DNA is TGTGCCTGTGACAAACTGGGGAGCCCCGGGTACACCGATAAACTCATCTTT.

Only a few counts were recorded for this clone. A much larger clone differs from this one at a single base, so this may be a read error. This chain links TRDV1 with TRDJ1; TRDD3 aligns across 11 bases. TCRdb does not report a J gene; here it was assigned by matching the DNA to germline references. Germline CDR1 and CDR2: TSWWSYY and QGS. The CDR3 runs 22 residues. CDR3 protein: CALGKRSNGVPTGGYRDDKLIF. CDR3 nucleotide sequence: TGTGCCCTTGGGAAAAGGTCCAACGGGGTCCCTACTGGGGGATATCGAGACGATAAACTCATCTTT.

A remark on this clone: The likely explanation is a read error, given a far larger clone one base away. The same CDR3 also results from other DNA sequences found in this sample. The chain joins TRDV2 to TRDJ1; TRDD3 agrees at 8 bases. In the absence of a J gene in TCRdb, the DNA was matched to germline to assign it here. CDR1 and CDR2 (germline): GEAIGNYY, EKD. CDR3 size: 16 residues. The CDR3: CACDTATGGSLDKLIF. Written as DNA, the CDR3 is TGCGCCTGTGACACCGCTACTGGGGGCTCTCTCGATAAACTCATCTTT.

This clone showed up just a few times. A far larger clone is only one base removed, so a read error is likely. The sample contains more than one DNA sequence encoding this CDR3. The gene calls are TRDV2 and TRDJ1, with TRDD3 matching over 8 bases. TCRdb does not report a J gene; here it was assigned by matching the DNA to germline references. Looked up from germline, CDR1 is GEAIGNYY and CDR2 is EKD. This CDR3 contains 20 residues. The V and J ends lost 7 bases and 0 bases, in that order; junction bases with no gene match: 24. Here the CDR3 DNA reads TGTGCCTGCGACTCCCTTGGTGGGGGATTCTTTTCGTCGTACACCGATAAACTCATCTTT. This sequence encodes CACDSLGGGFFSSYTDKLIF.

This clone was recorded at least ten times. A far larger clone lies a single base away; this is likely a read error. The same CDR3 can be traced to other DNA sequences in this sample. V and J are TRDV2 and TRDJ1; 11 positions agree with TRDD3. Because TCRdb records no J gene, it was assigned here through a match of the DNA to germline. CDR1 and CDR2 from the germline V gene are GEAIGNYY and EKD. The J segment lost 1 base and the V segment lost 0 bases, leaving 12 bases of the junction unmatched. The CDR3 is 19 amino acids. This chain's CDR3 is CACDTTPVLGDTATDKLIF. The CDR3 nucleotides are TGTGCCTGTGACACCACTCCCGTGCTGGGGGATACTGCCACCGATAAACTCATCTTT.

In regard to this clone: This sequence is one base from a far larger clone and is likely a read error. Other DNA sequences of this sample code for an identical CDR3. With the J gene uncalled, the V gene is TRDV2; the table gives TRDD3 as D, unverified against the DNA. Germline CDR1 is GEAIGNYY and CDR2 is EKD. The CDR3 spans 18 residues. The CDR3 DNA sequence: TGTGCCTGTGACGGGAGTACTGGGGGATCCATCCCCACCGATAAACTCATCTTC. Translation gives CACDGSTGGSIPTDKLIF.

This clone was seen a handful of times. Translating this DNA gives a protein that differs at residue 10 from the TCRdb one, which belongs to a much larger clone; a read error is likely, and the protein shown is this translation. The chain joins TRDV1 to TRDJ1, with 11 bases aligning to TRDD3. TCRdb lists no J gene, so it was determined here by aligning the DNA to germline. The trim removed 4 bases at V and 2 bases at J, leaving 18 bases unmatched. Germline CDR1 reads TSWWSYY; CDR2 reads QGS. The CDR3 runs to 20 residues. The CDR3 region is CALGGPDFSPLGDKTDKLIF. DNA for the CDR3: TGTGCTCTTGGGGGCCCCGATTTTAGTCCACTGGGGGATAAGACCGATAAACTCATCTTT.

This clone was detected many times. A read error likely explains why the TCRdb protein, taken from a much larger clone, differs from this DNA's translation at residue 13; the protein shown is translated from the DNA. The chain is built from TRDV2 and TRDJ2, with 11 nucleotides matching TRDD3. The junction had 16 bases not matched to a gene; V was cut back by 1 base and J by 1 base. Germline CDR1 reads GEAIGNYY; CDR2 reads EKD. This CDR3 has 21 amino acids. CDR3 nucleotide sequence: TGTGCCTGTGACACGTTAGGTGGGGGATACGCGGTTAGCGATTTGACAGCACAACTCTTCTTT. It specifies CACDTLGGGYAVSDLTAQLFF.

This clone came up a few times. The protein given by TCRdb reflects a much larger clone and differs at residue 5 from this DNA's translation, likely from a read error; the protein shown is the DNA's translation. This chain connects TRDV2 to TRDJ1; 9 bases are a match to TRDD3. Matching the DNA to germline supplied the J gene, which TCRdb does not give. The V gene's germline CDR1 is GEAIGNYY and CDR2 EKD. V lost 3 bases to trimming and J lost 6 bases; unmatched junction nucleotides: 37. This CDR3 has 24 amino acids. The CDR3 DNA reads as TGTGCCTGTGACTCCCTGGCCCCCTCTCCTACGGCTGGGGGATCGTACACCGATGGTCATAAACTCATCTTT. It translates to CACDSLAPSPTAGGSYTDGHKLIF.

Comments on this clone: The amino acid sequence in TCRdb belongs to a much larger clone and departs from this DNA's translation at residue 16, likely a sequencing read error; the sequence shown is translated from the DNA. This chain connects TRDV1 to TRDJ1; 12 bases are a match to TRDD3. The J gene was missing in TCRdb and was found by matching the end of the DNA to germline. This CDR3 is built from 19 residues. Germline V CDR1 and CDR2: TSWWSYY, QGS. CDR3 bases: TGTGCTCTTGGGACCCCGATCCCCATTGCACTGGGGGATACCGATAGACTCATCTTT. Protein product: CALGTPIPIALGDTDRLIF.

This clone has ten or more counts. A far more abundant clone sits one base away, making this likely a read error. The same CDR3 can be traced to other DNA sequences in this sample. The V gene is TRDV2, but the J gene lacks a call; the D call of TRDD3 is as the table states it, not checked on the DNA. This CDR3 comprises 12 residues. In germline, CDR1 is GEAIGNYY, CDR2 EKD. Here the CDR3 DNA reads TGTGCCTGTGACAGAGAGGGATACGGGCTCATCTTT. This sequence encodes CACDREGYGLIF.